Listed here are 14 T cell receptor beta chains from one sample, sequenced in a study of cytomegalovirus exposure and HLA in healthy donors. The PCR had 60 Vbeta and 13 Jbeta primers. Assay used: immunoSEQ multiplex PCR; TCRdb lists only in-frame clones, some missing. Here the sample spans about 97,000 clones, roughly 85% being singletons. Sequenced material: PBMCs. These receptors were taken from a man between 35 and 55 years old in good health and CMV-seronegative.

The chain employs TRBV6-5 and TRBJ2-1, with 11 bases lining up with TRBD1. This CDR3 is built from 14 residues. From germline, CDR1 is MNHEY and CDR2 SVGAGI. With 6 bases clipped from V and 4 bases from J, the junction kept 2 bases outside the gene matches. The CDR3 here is CASRGQGVYNEQFF. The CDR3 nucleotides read TGTGCCAGCAGGGGACAGGGGGTGTACAATGAGCAGTTCTTC.

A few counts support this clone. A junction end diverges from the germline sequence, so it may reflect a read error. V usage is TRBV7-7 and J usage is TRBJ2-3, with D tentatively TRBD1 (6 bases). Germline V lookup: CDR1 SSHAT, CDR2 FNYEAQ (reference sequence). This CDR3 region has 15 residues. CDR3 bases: TGTGCTAGCAGCCAGTGGGACAAACCCACAGATACGCAGTATTTT. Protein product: CASSQWDKPTDTQYF.

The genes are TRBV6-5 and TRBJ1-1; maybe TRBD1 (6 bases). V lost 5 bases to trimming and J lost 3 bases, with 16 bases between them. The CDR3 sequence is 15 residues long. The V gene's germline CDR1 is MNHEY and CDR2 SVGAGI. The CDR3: CASSGLRGMHTEAFF. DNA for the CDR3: TGTGCCAGCAGTGGTCTCAGGGGAATGCACACTGAAGCTTTCTTT.

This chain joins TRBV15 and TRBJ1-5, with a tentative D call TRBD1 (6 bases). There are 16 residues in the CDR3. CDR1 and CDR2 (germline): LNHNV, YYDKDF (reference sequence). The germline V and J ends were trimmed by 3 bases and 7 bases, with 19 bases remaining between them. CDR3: CATSRGSGGQGQPQHF. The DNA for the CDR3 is TGTGCCACCAGCAGGGGCTCGGGGGGGCAAGGCCAGCCCCAGCATTTT.

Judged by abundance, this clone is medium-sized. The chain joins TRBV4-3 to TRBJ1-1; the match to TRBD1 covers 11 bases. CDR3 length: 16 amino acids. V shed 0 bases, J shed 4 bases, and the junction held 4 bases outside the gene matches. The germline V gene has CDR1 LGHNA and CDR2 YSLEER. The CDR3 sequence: CASSQDPGTGGTEAFF. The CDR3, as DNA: TGCGCCAGCAGCCAAGATCCCGGGACAGGGGGCACTGAAGCTTTCTTT.

The CDR3 sequence is CASRSRTGGLHIQYF. Written as DNA, the CDR3 is TGTGCCAGCAGATCGCGGACAGGGGGCCTCCACATTCAGTACTTC. The chain uses TRBV27 and TRBJ2-4; 11 bases align to TRBD1. Germline trimming cut 6 bases from V and 8 bases from J; bases unmatched to any gene: 9. There are 15 residues in the CDR3. Germline CDR1 is MNHEY and CDR2 is SMNVEV (reference sequence).

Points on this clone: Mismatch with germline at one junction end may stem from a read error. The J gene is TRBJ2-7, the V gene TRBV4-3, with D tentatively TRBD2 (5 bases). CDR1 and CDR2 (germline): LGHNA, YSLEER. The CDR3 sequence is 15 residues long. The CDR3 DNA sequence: TGCGCCAGCAGCCAAAGCGGCGAATCCCCCAGCCCGGAGGACTTC. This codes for CASSQSGESPSPEDF.

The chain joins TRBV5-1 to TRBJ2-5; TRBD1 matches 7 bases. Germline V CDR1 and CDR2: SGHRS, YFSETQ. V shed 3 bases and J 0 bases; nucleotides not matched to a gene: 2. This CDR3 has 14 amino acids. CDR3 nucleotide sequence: TGCGCCAGCAGCTGGGGGACAGACCAAGAGACCCAGTACTTC. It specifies CASSWGTDQETQYF.

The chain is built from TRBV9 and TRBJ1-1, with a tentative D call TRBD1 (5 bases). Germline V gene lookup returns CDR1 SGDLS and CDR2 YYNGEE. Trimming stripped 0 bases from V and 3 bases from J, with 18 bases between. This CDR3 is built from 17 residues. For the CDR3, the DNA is TGTGCCAGCAGCGTAGTCGACAGTGACAGCCTAGACACTGAAGCTTTCTTT. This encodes CASSVVDSDSLDTEAFF. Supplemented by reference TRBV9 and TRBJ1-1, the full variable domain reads DSGVTQTPKHLITATGQRVTLRCSPRSGDLSVYWYQQSLDQGLQFLIQYYNGEERAKGNILERFSAQQFPDLHSELNLSSLELGDSALYFCASSVVDSDSLDTEAFFGQGTRLTVV.

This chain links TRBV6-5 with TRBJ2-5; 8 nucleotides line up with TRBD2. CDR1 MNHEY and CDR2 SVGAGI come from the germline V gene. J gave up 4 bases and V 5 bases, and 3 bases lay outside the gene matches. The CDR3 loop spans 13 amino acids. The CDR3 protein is CASSGTRAETQYF. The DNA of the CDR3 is TGTGCCAGCAGTGGGACTAGGGCAGAGACCCAGTACTTC.

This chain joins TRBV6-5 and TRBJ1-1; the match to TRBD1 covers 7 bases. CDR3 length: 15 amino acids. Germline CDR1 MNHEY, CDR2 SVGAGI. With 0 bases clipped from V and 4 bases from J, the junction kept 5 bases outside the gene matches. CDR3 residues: CASSYSTGIGTEAFF. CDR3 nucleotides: TGTGCCAGCAGTTACTCGACAGGGATTGGCACTGAAGCTTTCTTT.

CDR3 sequence reads: CATSRGFSQNTEAFF. The CDR3 DNA reads TGTGCCACCAGCAGAGGATTTAGTCAGAACACTGAAGCTTTCTTT. The rearrangement joins TRBV15 to TRBJ1-1, with D hard to call. V was shortened by 1 base and J by 1 base, with 10 bases between the two germline ends. The V gene's germline CDR1 is LNHNV and CDR2 YYDKDF (reference sequence). This CDR3 spans 15 amino acids.

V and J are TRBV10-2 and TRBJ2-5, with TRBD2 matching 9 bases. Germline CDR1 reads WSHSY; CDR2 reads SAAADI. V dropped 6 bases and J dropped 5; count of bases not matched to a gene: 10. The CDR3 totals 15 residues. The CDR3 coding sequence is TGCGCCAGCAGCGACTCTGCGGGGGGGCGGGAGACCCAGTACTTC. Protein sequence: CASSDSAGGRETQYF.

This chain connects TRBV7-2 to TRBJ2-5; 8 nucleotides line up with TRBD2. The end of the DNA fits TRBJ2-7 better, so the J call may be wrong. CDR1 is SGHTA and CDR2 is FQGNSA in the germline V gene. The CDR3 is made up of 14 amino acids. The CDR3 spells CASSPLAGNYEQYF. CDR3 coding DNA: TGTGCCAGCAGCCCTCTAGCGGGTAACTACGAGCAGTACTTC.